This is a list of T cell receptor beta chains from one sample in a study of T cells and copy number aberrations in small-cell lung cancer. Assay: immunoSEQ multiplex PCR; the TCRdb copy retains only in-frame clones and omits some. This sample has about 160 clones, with around 91% found just once. What was sequenced was tumor tissue. The receptor source for this set is a woman aged 45-60 years with small cell lung cancer. The CDR3 runs from the conserved cysteine through the conserved F or W. The order of the fields is V gene, CDR3 length, J gene, D gene, clone size, CDR3 DNA, CDR3 protein. A D gene is named only where the DNA matches it firmly. Expanded clones are given a class, and other clones once, few, many or no size at all.

v_call: TRBV25-1; cdr3_length: 15; j_call: TRBJ1-4; d_call: .; clone_size: .; cdr3_nt: TGTGCCAGCAGTGGCCTAATTGTGGCTAATGAAAAACTGTTTTTT; cdr3_aa: CASSGLIVANEKLFF
v_call: TRBV30; cdr3_length: 11; j_call: TRBJ1-1; d_call: .; clone_size: .; cdr3_nt: TGTGCCTGGAGTGTAACAGATGAAGCTTTCTTT; cdr3_aa: CAWSVTDEAFF
v_call: TRBV5-1; cdr3_length: 16; j_call: TRBJ2-2; d_call: .; clone_size: .; cdr3_nt: TGCGCCAGCAGCCCGGACGGACCGAGAGACACCGGGGAGCCGTTTTTT; cdr3_aa: CASSPDGPRDTGEPFF
v_call: TRBV5-1; cdr3_length: 16; j_call: TRBJ2-2; d_call: .; clone_size: .; cdr3_nt: TGCGCCATCAGCCCGGACGGACCGAGAGACACCGGGGAGCCGTTTTTT; cdr3_aa: CAISPDGPRDTGEPFF
v_call: TRBV20-1; cdr3_length: 11; j_call: TRBJ2-4; d_call: .; clone_size: .; cdr3_nt: TGCAGTGCTAACCTGGGGTACATTCAGTACTTC; cdr3_aa: CSANLGYIQYF
v_call: TRBV6-5; cdr3_length: 13; j_call: TRBJ1-1; d_call: .; clone_size: .; cdr3_nt: TGTGCCAGCAGTTACCAGGGTAGCACTGAAGCTTTCTTT; cdr3_aa: CASSYQGSTEAFF
v_call: TRBV29-1; cdr3_length: 13; j_call: TRBJ2-5; d_call: .; clone_size: .; cdr3_nt: TGCAGCGTGGCCCCACGACAGAAAGAGACCCAGTACTTC; cdr3_aa: CSVAPRQKETQYF
v_call: TRBV30; cdr3_length: 14; j_call: TRBJ1-6; d_call: .; clone_size: .; cdr3_nt: TGTGCCTGGAGTGGAGATGTGGGAAATTCACCCCTCCACTTT; cdr3_aa: CAWSGDVGNSPLHF
v_call: TRBV5-1; cdr3_length: 13; j_call: TRBJ1-4; d_call: .; clone_size: once; cdr3_nt: TGCGCCAGCAGCTTGGGCCTCAATGAAAAACTGTTTTTT; cdr3_aa: CASSLGLNEKLFF
v_call: TRBV10-2; cdr3_length: 13; j_call: TRBJ2-7; d_call: .; clone_size: few; cdr3_nt: TGCGCCAGCAGGAGATCCGGGGCCTACGAGCAGTACTTC; cdr3_aa: CASRRSGAYEQYF
v_call: TRBV28; cdr3_length: 14; j_call: TRBJ1-2; d_call: .; clone_size: .; cdr3_nt: TGTGCCAGCAGTTTACCCACAGGGAACTATGGCTACACCTTC; cdr3_aa: CASSLPTGNYGYTF
v_call: TRBV29-1; cdr3_length: 12; j_call: TRBJ1-2; d_call: .; clone_size: .; cdr3_nt: TGCAGCGTTGTGGGCGGGAACTATGGCTACACCTTC; cdr3_aa: CSVVGGNYGYTF
v_call: TRBV7-2; cdr3_length: 14; j_call: TRBJ2-2; d_call: .; clone_size: .; cdr3_nt: TGTGCCAGCACCCCATGGGCGGGTGGCGGGGAGCTGTTTTTT; cdr3_aa: CASTPWAGGGELFF
v_call: TRBV7-8; cdr3_length: 15; j_call: TRBJ2-1; d_call: TRBD1; clone_size: .; cdr3_nt: TGTGCCAGCAGCTTGACAGGGGGCGACTACAATGAGCAGTTCTTC; cdr3_aa: CASSLTGGDYNEQFF
v_call: TRBV19; cdr3_length: 14; j_call: TRBJ1-2; d_call: TRBD1; clone_size: .; cdr3_nt: TGTGCCAGTAGTACAGGGGGCGGGGGCTATGGCTACACCTTC; cdr3_aa: CASSTGGGGYGYTF
v_call: TRBV11-2; cdr3_length: 14; j_call: TRBJ2-7; d_call: .; clone_size: .; cdr3_nt: TGTGCCAGCAGCTTATTCCCAGGCACCTACGAGCAGTACTTC; cdr3_aa: CASSLFPGTYEQYF
v_call: TRBV30; cdr3_length: 11; j_call: TRBJ2-7; d_call: .; clone_size: .; cdr3_nt: TGTGCCTGTTCCCCAGGTTCCGAGCAGTACTTC; cdr3_aa: CACSPGSEQYF
v_call: TRBV6-1; cdr3_length: 14; j_call: TRBJ1-1; d_call: TRBD1; clone_size: .; cdr3_nt: TGTGCCAGCGGATCAGGACAGGGGGCAAGTGAAGCTTTCTTT; cdr3_aa: CASGSGQGASEAFF
v_call: TRBV30; cdr3_length: 12; j_call: TRBJ2-7; d_call: .; clone_size: .; cdr3_nt: TGCGCCTGGAGTGTATGGGGGGAGGAGCAGTACTTC; cdr3_aa: CAWSVWGEEQYF
v_call: TRBV25-1; cdr3_length: 15; j_call: TRBJ1-4; d_call: .; clone_size: once; cdr3_nt: TGTGCCAGCAGTGGCCTAATTGTGGCTAATGAAAAACTGGTTTTT; cdr3_aa: CASSGLIVANEKLVF
v_call: TRBV5-6; cdr3_length: 14; j_call: TRBJ2-3; d_call: TRBD2; clone_size: .; cdr3_nt: TGTGCCAGCAGCTTGGTTAGCGGGGATGATACGCAGTATTTT; cdr3_aa: CASSLVSGDDTQYF
v_call: TRBV30; cdr3_length: 13; j_call: TRBJ1-1; d_call: .; clone_size: .; cdr3_nt: TGTGCCTGGAGTCGGCCCCCTAACACTGAAGCTTTCTTT; cdr3_aa: CAWSRPPNTEAFF
v_call: TRBV7-9; cdr3_length: 14; j_call: TRBJ1-4; d_call: .; clone_size: .; cdr3_nt: TGTGCCAGCAGCTTAGAGGATGGCGATGAAAAACTGTTTTTT; cdr3_aa: CASSLEDGDEKLFF
v_call: TRBV4-3; cdr3_length: 20; j_call: TRBJ2-3; d_call: TRBD2; clone_size: .; cdr3_nt: TGCGCCAGCAGCCAAGTAACGGGGTCAGGAGAGCGGGGACTCACAGATACGCAGTATTTT; cdr3_aa: CASSQVTGSGERGLTDTQYF